The clone carrying this TCR beta chain came up a few times. This specimen belongs to a study of HIV-infected patients and healthy controls. Study at large: CD4 counts in 14 of 16 patients increased modestly yet significantly but stayed below normal.

The germline V and J ends were trimmed by 5 bases and 6 bases, with 20 bases remaining between them. CDR3 length equals 15 residues. CDR1 SNHLY and CDR2 FYNNEI come from the germline V gene. Follow-up blood was drawn about 14 weeks, roughly three months, after antiretroviral therapy began. The repertoire came from unfractionated whole blood and reflected all unsorted peripheral T cells. Alpha and beta constant-region primers primed reverse transcription of around 540 ng RNA. Each of the alpha and beta chains got its own library through chain-specific third strand synthesis with indices. Via MiXCR, TCRdb re-called the 5' RACE reads, giving one row per CDR3 protein. The data show several thousand distinct CDR3 sequences, around 6.7% seen once.

This sequence originates from an adult with HIV infection. The sequences come from blood, collected during antiretroviral therapy. This chain uses TRBV2 with TRBJ2-7, with D possibly being TRBD1 (6 bases). CDR3 DNA: TGTGCCAGCAGTCCGGCCGCAGAACAGGGACGCGAGCAGTACTTC. As protein: CASSPAAEQGREQYF.